A selection of T cell receptor beta chains follows, all from one sample in a study of shared clonotypes between healthy human individuals. Measured with immunoSEQ multiplex PCR; TCRdb has only the in-frame clones, and not every one. The sample has over 850,000 clones, approximately 78% seen once. The specimen was memory CD4+ T cells from PBMCs. These receptors were taken from a man younger than 30 in good health. Some clones in this sample may be carry-over from other donors' samples. The CDR3 runs from the conserved cysteine through the conserved F or W. Fields, in order: clone size, D gene, V gene, J gene, CDR3 length, CDR3 protein, CDR3 DNA. A D gene is named only where the DNA matches it firmly. For some rows the clone size is stated as once, few or many, or as a class when expanded; others skip it.

abundance: once; d_gene: .; v_gene: TRBV19; j_gene: TRBJ2-7; len: 16; CDR3aa: CATASLLQESSYEQYF; CDR3nt: TGTGCCACTGCCAGTTTGCTTCAGGAGAGCTCCTACGAGCAGTACTTC
abundance: .; d_gene: .; v_gene: TRBV7-2; j_gene: TRBJ2-7; len: 16; CDR3aa: CASSLARDLSSYEQYF; CDR3nt: TGTGCCAGCAGCTTAGCCCGGGACTTAAGCTCCTACGAGCAGTACTTC
abundance: .; d_gene: .; v_gene: TRBV5-4; j_gene: TRBJ1-2; len: 13; CDR3aa: CASRDWANYGYTF; CDR3nt: TGTGCCAGCAGGGATTGGGCTAACTATGGCTACACCTTC
abundance: .; d_gene: TRBD2; v_gene: TRBV2; j_gene: TRBJ2-7; len: 15; CDR3aa: CASRRLAGGFYEQYF; CDR3nt: TGTGCCAGCAGGAGACTAGCGGGAGGGTTCTACGAGCAGTACTTC
abundance: few; d_gene: .; v_gene: TRBV5-1; j_gene: TRBJ2-7; len: 16; CDR3aa: CASSSGLGRPPYEQYF; CDR3nt: TGCGCCAGCAGCTCTGGGTTGGGTAGGCCACCCTACGAGCAGTACTTC
abundance: once; d_gene: TRBD2; v_gene: TRBV5-6; j_gene: TRBJ2-1; len: 15; CDR3aa: CASSLMTSDYNEQFF; CDR3nt: TGTGCCAGCAGCTTGATGACTAGCGACTACAATGAGCAGTTCTTC
abundance: .; d_gene: .; v_gene: TRBV30; j_gene: TRBJ1-2; len: 13; CDR3aa: CAWAWSRAYGYTF; CDR3nt: TGTGCCTGGGCATGGAGCCGGGCCTATGGCTACACCTTC
abundance: .; d_gene: .; v_gene: TRBV7-3; j_gene: TRBJ2-1; len: 16; CDR3aa: CASSSRRPGRYNEQFF; CDR3nt: TGTGCCAGCAGCTCCCGGCGACCTGGGAGATACAATGAGCAGTTCTTC
abundance: once; d_gene: .; v_gene: TRBV27; j_gene: TRBJ2-5; len: 16; CDR3aa: CASSFRRKTIQETQYF; CDR3nt: TGTGCCAGCAGTTTTAGGCGGAAAACCATCCAAGAGACCCAGTACTTC
abundance: .; d_gene: TRBD1; v_gene: TRBV5-4; j_gene: TRBJ1-3; len: 16; CDR3aa: CASSLVDRVAGNTIYF; CDR3nt: TGTGCCAGCAGCTTGGTGGACAGGGTGGCTGGAAACACCATATATTTT
abundance: .; d_gene: .; v_gene: TRBV9; j_gene: TRBJ1-1; len: 14; CDR3aa: CASSSNNLGTEAFF; CDR3nt: TGTGCCAGCAGCTCCAACAATTTGGGCACTGAAGCTTTCTTT
abundance: .; d_gene: .; v_gene: TRBV5-1; j_gene: TRBJ2-3; len: 14; CDR3aa: CASSSGRGGDTQYF; CDR3nt: TGCGCCAGCAGCTCTGGCAGGGGTGGAGATACGCAGTATTTT
abundance: .; d_gene: .; v_gene: TRBV19; j_gene: TRBJ2-7; len: 13; CDR3aa: CASRRDQDYEQYF; CDR3nt: TGTGCCAGTAGAAGGGACCAGGACTACGAGCAGTACTTC
abundance: .; d_gene: .; v_gene: TRBV5-1; j_gene: TRBJ2-7; len: 17; CDR3aa: CASSLNPWDASSYEQYF; CDR3nt: TGCGCCAGCAGCTTGAACCCTTGGGACGCAAGCTCCTACGAGCAGTACTTC
abundance: once; d_gene: .; v_gene: TRBV7-8; j_gene: TRBJ1-2; len: 15; CDR3aa: CASSLTGQTDYGYTF; CDR3nt: TGTGCCAGCAGCTTAACCGGACAGACTGATTATGGCTACACCTTC
abundance: once; d_gene: .; v_gene: TRBV21-1; j_gene: TRBJ1-2; len: 13; CDR3aa: CASSKRQGDGYTF; CDR3nt: TGTGCCAGCAGCAAAAGACAGGGGGATGGCTACACCTTC
abundance: .; d_gene: TRBD2; v_gene: TRBV4-1; j_gene: TRBJ2-2; len: 16; CDR3aa: CASSQRTSGVTGELFF; CDR3nt: TGCGCCAGCAGCCAACGGACTAGCGGGGTCACCGGGGAGCTGTTTTTT
abundance: .; d_gene: TRBD2; v_gene: TRBV27; j_gene: TRBJ2-6; len: 17; CDR3aa: CASRLVGGSSGANVLTF; CDR3nt: TGTGCCAGCAGGCTGGTGGGGGGGAGCTCTGGGGCCAACGTCCTGACTTTC
abundance: .; d_gene: TRBD1; v_gene: TRBV6-5; j_gene: TRBJ1-2; len: 16; CDR3aa: CASSWQPPGQPYGYTF; CDR3nt: TGTGCCAGCAGTTGGCAACCGCCGGGACAGCCCTATGGCTACACCTTC
abundance: .; d_gene: TRBD1; v_gene: TRBV14; j_gene: TRBJ2-1; len: 15; CDR3aa: CASSQLTGGYNEQFF; CDR3nt: TGTGCCAGCAGCCAACTCACAGGGGGCTACAATGAGCAGTTCTTC
abundance: .; d_gene: TRBD2; v_gene: TRBV10-3; j_gene: TRBJ2-7; len: 15; CDR3aa: CAIRPDSGSGYEQYF; CDR3nt: TGTGCCATCAGGCCCGATAGCGGGAGCGGGTACGAGCAGTACTTC
abundance: .; d_gene: .; v_gene: TRBV4-2; j_gene: TRBJ1-6; len: 14; CDR3aa: CASSQDKVNSPLHF; CDR3nt: TGTGCCAGCAGCCAAGATAAGGTGAATTCACCCCTCCACTTT
abundance: .; d_gene: .; v_gene: TRBV5-1; j_gene: TRBJ2-5; len: 16; CDR3aa: CASSLVSRQGGKTQYF; CDR3nt: TGCGCCAGCAGCTTGGTTTCCCGGCAGGGGGGAAAGACCCAGTACTTC
abundance: .; d_gene: .; v_gene: TRBV7-3; j_gene: TRBJ2-3; len: 14; CDR3aa: CASSFDQVTDTQYF; CDR3nt: TGTGCCAGCAGCTTTGACCAGGTCACAGATACGCAGTATTTT
abundance: .; d_gene: TRBD2; v_gene: TRBV5-1; j_gene: TRBJ2-5; len: 16; CDR3aa: CASSSTRGEGQETQYF; CDR3nt: TGCGCCAGCAGCTCCACCCGGGGGGAGGGCCAGGAGACCCAGTACTTC
abundance: .; d_gene: .; v_gene: TRBV13; j_gene: TRBJ2-1; len: 15; CDR3aa: CASSLRVRSYNEQFF; CDR3nt: TGTGCCAGCAGCCTCAGGGTCAGGTCCTACAATGAGCAGTTCTTC